The 19 T cell receptor beta chains below were found in one sample sequenced in a study of beta chain features in type 1 diabetes. Expressed TCRB transcripts were sequenced, since all the RNA that had been isolated was reverse transcribed. The repertoire was sequenced with immunoSEQ multiplex PCR; TCRdb's copy has only in-frame clones and lacks some. The sample contains 450,000 to 600,000 clones, about 29% of which appear only once. Input material: naive CD4+ T cells from blood. These receptors were collected from a young man in good health.

The chain joins TRBV7-9 to TRBJ2-5; 9 positions agree with TRBD1. The CDR3 has 13 residues. With V trimmed by 5 bases and J by 9 bases, 7 bases remained unmatched. Germline V lookup: CDR1 SEHNR, CDR2 FQNEAQ (reference sequence). For the CDR3, the DNA is TGTGCCAGCAGCCCGGGACAGGGATCGGCCCAGTACTTC. It yields the protein CASSPGQGSAQYF.

The chain recombines TRBV5-1 with TRBJ2-3; D possibly corresponds to TRBD2 (5 bases). CDR3 length equals 15 residues. V was shortened by 3 bases and J by 4 bases, with 15 bases between the two germline ends. Per the germline V gene, CDR1 is SGHRS and CDR2 is YFSETQ. The CDR3 region is CASSWSGKEPDTQYF. CDR3 DNA sequence: TGCGCCAGCAGCTGGTCGGGGAAGGAGCCAGATACGCAGTATTTT.

This clone was seen a few times. The chain carries TRBV29-1 and TRBJ2-1; D is uncertain. V gave up 7 bases and J gave up 2 bases, with 6 bases separating them. Germline CDR1 reads SQVTM; CDR2 reads ANQGSEA. The CDR3 runs to 11 residues. CDR3 bases: TGCAGCGAGCAAACCTACAATGAGCAGTTCTTC. Protein: CSEQTYNEQFF.

The genes are TRBV6-6 and TRBJ2-2, with 8 bases that match TRBD1. Losses at the gene ends were 4 bases for V and 2 bases for J; bases not matched to a gene: 3. CDR1 is MNHNY, CDR2 SVGAGI, per germline (reference sequence). The CDR3 sequence is 15 residues long. Here the CDR3 DNA reads TGTGCCAGCAGTTGGGACAGGCGAAACACCGGGGAGCTGTTTTTT. This encodes CASSWDRRNTGELFF.

This chain links TRBV4-1 with TRBJ2-7; TRBD2 aligns across 12 bases. CDR1 and CDR2 (germline): MGHRA, YSYEKL. After removal of 1 base from V and 3 bases from J, the junction contained 7 bases not matched to a gene. The CDR3 is made up of 17 amino acids. CDR3 loop: CASSQGAPTSGSYEQYF. Here the CDR3 DNA reads TGCGCCAGCAGCCAAGGGGCCCCGACTAGCGGGAGCTACGAGCAGTACTTC.

The chain uses TRBV11-2 and TRBJ2-1; D call uncertain. The CDR3 contains 13 residues. Trimming removed 1 base from V and 4 bases from J, with 5 bases in between. Per the germline V gene, CDR1 is SGHAT and CDR2 is FQNNGV. CDR3: CASSLASYNEQFF. The CDR3, as DNA: TGTGCCAGCAGCTTAGCTTCATACAATGAGCAGTTCTTC.

The chain recombines TRBV5-5 with TRBJ2-3; tentatively, D is TRBD2 (5 bases). V was clipped by 2 bases and J by 6 bases, with 13 bases between them. Germline-derived CDR1 and CDR2 are SGHKS and YYEKEE (reference sequence). CDR3 length: 14 residues. The CDR3: CASSFRLTGDTQYF. The CDR3 bases are TGTGCCAGCAGCTTCCGACTGACGGGGGATACGCAGTATTTT.

CDR3: CASRGTARQFF. CDR3 DNA: TGTGCCAGCAGGGGGACAGCTAGGCAGTTCTTC. This chain connects TRBV7-8 to TRBJ2-1; the match to TRBD1 covers 7 bases. The germline V gene has CDR1 SGHVS and CDR2 FQNEAQ. V dropped 6 bases and J dropped 12; count of bases not matched to a gene: 5. The CDR3 runs 11 residues.

This clone has only a few counts. J is TRBJ2-3 and V is TRBV13, with unresolved D. The CDR3 sequence is 13 residues long. V lost 5 bases and J 4 bases, leaving 10 bases between the germline ends. Germline CDR1 is PRHDT and CDR2 is FYEKMQ (reference sequence). The CDR3 here is CASSRKLADTQYF. CDR3 nucleotides: TGTGCCAGCAGCAGGAAGCTCGCAGATACGCAGTATTTT.

This clone occurred a few times. This chain connects TRBV7-2 to TRBJ2-7; D remains unclear. Germline V gives CDR1 SGHTA, CDR2 FQGNSA. With 5 bases removed from V and 0 bases from J, the gap between germline ends came to 11 bases. The CDR3 covers 14 residues. CDR3 loop: CASSIDTFSYEQYF. DNA of the CDR3: TGTGCCAGCAGCATTGACACATTCTCCTACGAGCAGTACTTC.

This clone was seen a few times. The J gene is TRBJ1-1, the V gene TRBV5-4, with D possibly being TRBD1 (5 bases). V was clipped by 4 bases and J by 6 bases, with 13 bases between them. Germline V gene lookup returns CDR1 SGHNT and CDR2 YYREEE (reference sequence). The CDR3 has 13 residues. CDR3 sequence (DNA): TGTGCCAGCAGCCCGGGACCAAGCCCTGAAGCTTTCTTT. Its translation: CASSPGPSPEAFF.

The chain couples TRBV30 to TRBJ1-2; TRBD1 aligns across 9 bases. Germline loops: CDR1 GTSNPN, CDR2 SVGIG (reference sequence). The CDR3 spans 15 residues. V lost 0 bases, J lost 9 bases, and 11 bases stayed unmatched. The CDR3 protein is CAWSVAGPGQGSYTF. CDR3 sequence (DNA): TGTGCCTGGAGTGTAGCGGGTCCGGGACAGGGAAGCTACACCTTC.

The V call is TRBV18, the J call TRBJ1-2; TRBD1 agrees at 8 bases. The CDR3 is made up of 15 amino acids. After removal of 5 bases from V and 3 bases from J, the junction contained 8 bases not matched to a gene. Looked up from germline, CDR1 is KGHSH and CDR2 is LQKENI. The CDR3 loop is CASSSVGQGHYGYTF. The CDR3 region has the DNA TGTGCCAGCTCATCGGTTGGACAGGGCCACTATGGCTACACCTTC. Together with reference TRBV18 and TRBJ1-2, the CDR3 gives the full variable domain: NAGVMQNPRHLVRRRGQEARLRCSPMKGHSHVYWYRQLPEEGLKFMVYLQKENIIDESGMPKERFSAEFPKEGPSILRIQQVVRGDSAAYFCASSSVGQGHYGYTFGSGTRLTVV.

This clone has a handful of counts. This specimen includes other DNA sequences encoding the same CDR3. This chain joins TRBV5-4 and TRBJ2-1, with D unresolved. V shed 0 bases and J shed 3 bases, with 1 base lying between them. This CDR3 has 12 residues. The germline gives CDR1 SGHNT, CDR2 YYREEE (reference sequence). CDR3 residues: CASSLDYNEQFF. For the CDR3, the DNA is TGTGCCAGCAGCTTGGACTACAATGAGCAGTTCTTC.

This clone came up once. Other DNA sequences within the sample encode an identical CDR3. This chain joins TRBV9 and TRBJ2-3; TRBD2 aligns across 7 bases. This CDR3 is 17 amino acids long. The ends lost 0 bases at V and 0 bases at J; junction bases unmatched: 7. Per germline, CDR1 SGDLS and CDR2 YYNGEE. The CDR3 nucleotides are TGTGCCAGCAGCGTAGGCCCAGCGGGAACTAGCACAGATACGCAGTATTTT. This gives the protein CASSVGPAGTSTDTQYF.

This clone was observed a handful of times. This chain joins TRBV5-1 and TRBJ2-1; D might be TRBD1 (7 bases). Trimming shortened V by 0 bases and J by 7 bases, and 14 bases separated the two germline ends. Germline CDR1 SGHRS, CDR2 YFSETQ. The CDR3 extends over 15 amino acids. The CDR3 loop reads CASSLAEQGRNEQFF. The DNA for the CDR3 is TGCGCCAGCAGCTTGGCCGAACAGGGGAGGAATGAGCAGTTCTTC.

The table lists this clone with a few counts. The J gene is TRBJ2-6, the V gene TRBV27; a weak D match, TRBD2 (5 bases). In germline, CDR1 is MNHEY, CDR2 SMNVEV (reference sequence). The CDR3 loop spans 16 amino acids. Trimming took 6 bases from V and 0 from J, leaving 12 bases between them. The CDR3 reads CASSPLGGSGANVLTF. Written as DNA, the CDR3 is TGTGCCAGCAGCCCCCTCGGAGGCTCTGGGGCCAACGTCCTGACTTTC.

This clone was counted between two and nine times. The V and J genes are TRBV7-2 and TRBJ2-1; D remains ambiguous. Trimming removed 0 bases at V and 6 bases at J, with 6 bases between. CDR1 and CDR2 (germline): SGHTA, FQGNSA. This CDR3 has 13 amino acids. The CDR3 DNA reads as TGTGCCAGCAGCTTAGCGCTTCCCAATGAGCAGTTCTTC. Its protein is CASSLALPNEQFF.

This clone showed up just a few times. The chain links TRBV28 to TRBJ2-3, with 11 nucleotides matching TRBD2. V was clipped by 8 bases and J by 4 bases; unmatched bases: 5. Germline V gene data show CDR1 as MDHEN and CDR2 as SYDVKM. This CDR3 has 14 amino acids. CDR3: CASLTSGMPDTQYF. CDR3 nucleotide sequence: TGTGCCAGCCTGACTAGCGGGATGCCAGATACGCAGTATTTT.